This TCR beta chain was profiled in a study of blood T cell repertoires in COVID-19 (dated by TCRdb to the early 2020s). Notes on the research overall: The collaborator samples originated in the United States, Italy and Spain and spanned the acute and convalescent phases of COVID-19. The material from the prospective study consisted of cDNA or gDNA derived from T cells, B-cell-depleted T cells, or PBMCs. The dataset comprised deeply sampled blood TCRbeta repertoires from subjects exposed to, actively infected with, or recovered from COVID-19. The repertoires were released in a freely available public database meant as a resource for research on the immune response to SARS-CoV-2. The samples were drawn from the first 160 participants of the ongoing ImmuneRACE study and from roughly 1,300 subjects provided by 6 global collaborators. The sample metadata nearly always contained a de-identified subject ID, COVID-19 status, age in years and sex. Where available, HLA class I and class II types were obtained from metadata supplied by the sample provider rather than from assay-based typing.

Worth noting for this clone: No cognate antigen has been identified for it. Base qualities are not at hand, and no much larger clone is one base apart.

Cut back by 1 base and 0 bases, the V and J ends lie 10 bases apart. CDR1 and CDR2, looked up from the germline V gene, are SGHNT and YENEEA. Including cysteine and phenylalanine, the CDR3 has 15 amino acids. Just CDR3 DNA is preserved here, 45 bases in frame from base 1. TCRbeta CDR3 regions were amplified from genomic DNA by means of the immunoSEQ Assay, a bias-controlled multiplex PCR. From the authors' description of their analysis: Nucleated cell counts per sample were estimated from amplification of reference gene primers within the assay. To quantify the absolute abundance of each unique TCRbeta CDR3 rearrangement, sequence reads were collapsed and filtered. For each sample, productive Simpson clonality was calculated as the square root of Simpson's diversity index across productive rearrangements. This is the immuneACCESS table as TCRdb keeps it, with only in-frame sequences that have V and J called. A part of the clones is gone; compared with another copy, unresolved V genes explain less than half, and the rest is unexplained. Clone size and V and J calls were adopted from that table, with D and trimming inferred from the DNA. A total of some 160,000 clones appear in this sample, around nine tenths of them only once. The top ten clonotypes cover over 9% of the sample.

In Seattle, one collaborating source enrolled patients while the infection was active and tracked those patients longitudinally over the course of disease. Collaborating institutions collected whole blood in K2EDTA tubes following their own protocols. For TCRbeta analysis, collaborator samples were shipped as frozen whole blood, as isolated PBMCs, or as DNA extracted from either sample type. Study-wide conclusions, independent of this receptor: The quantity of clinical and demographic metadata differed by source and by participant and was supplied without curation.

The clonotype originates from a woman between 65 and 79 years old with COVID-19, enrolled during active disease. In this chain, TRBV11-3 is recombined with TRBJ2-7; the D segment could be TRBD1, given 5 matching bases. Sequencing used peripheral blood. The DNA is TGTGCCAGCAGCTTAGGGGTAGGGGCCTCCTACGAGCAGTACTTC. It translates as CASSLGVGASYEQYF.